The 31 T cell receptor beta chains below come from one sample, sequenced in a study of post-analysis software for immune sequencing data. Whole-study findings and limits: About 5 TRBV segments appeared more often in patients than in controls, and TRBV5-6, TRBV5-1 and TRBV20-1 were among these.

These receptors have no identified antigens. Unique molecular identifiers were built into the TCR beta cDNA libraries. In TCRdb, the PCR reads were re-called with MiXCR into one record per CDR3 protein. There are about 460,000 distinct CDR3 sequences in the sample; around 40% occur only once, and around 10% lies in the top ten. The sample comprised blood. The receptors shown here come from a girl aged 10-17 years with multiple sclerosis.

The genes are TRBV2 and TRBJ2-7; D call uncertain. Germline-derived CDR1 and CDR2 are SNHLY and FYNNEI. Between the trimmed V and J ends, which lost 4 bases and 0 bases, there was a span of 13 bases. This CDR3 is 15 amino acids long. CDR3 residues: CASSGPDPSSYEQYF. In DNA, the CDR3 is TGTGCCAGCAGTGGACCCGACCCGAGCTCCTACGAGCAGTACTTC.

This sequence joins TRBV7-6 and TRBJ2-7; 9 nucleotides agree with TRBD1. The CDR3 spans 13 residues. The germline V gene has CDR1 SGHVS and CDR2 FNYEAQ. In nucleotides, the CDR3 is TGTGCTAAACCCATGGGACAGGGTAACGAGCAGTACTTC. Translation gives CAKPMGQGNEQYF.

The V call is TRBV15, the J call TRBJ1-1; D remains ambiguous. V was pared by 0 bases and J by 2 bases, with 4 bases between. The length of the CDR3 is 13 residues. Germline V gene sequence: CDR1 LNHNV, CDR2 YYDKDF (reference sequence). The chain's CDR3 is CATSRDHNTEAFF. Written as DNA, the CDR3 is TGTGCCACCAGCAGAGATCATAACACTGAAGCTTTCTTT.

The rearrangement joins TRBV20-1 to TRBJ2-5; 8 bases match TRBD2. This CDR3 comprises 10 residues. Per germline, CDR1 DFQATT and CDR2 SNEGSKA (reference sequence). The J segment lost 13 bases and the V segment lost 5 bases, leaving 6 bases of the junction unmatched. The CDR3 reads CSARGTRSYF. CDR3 in DNA: TGCAGTGCTCGTGGGACTAGGTCGTACTTC.

The gene calls are TRBV6-5 and TRBJ2-5, with 8 bases that match TRBD2. The CDR3 has 14 residues. With 7 bases clipped from V and 4 bases from J, the junction kept 8 bases outside the gene matches. From germline, CDR1 is MNHEY and CDR2 SVGAGI. CDR3 protein: CASTRGTSSETQYF. In nucleotides, the CDR3 is TGTGCCAGCACCCGCGGGACTAGTTCAGAGACCCAGTACTTC.

In the case of this clonotype: This may arise from a read error, as a much more abundant clone is one base away. The chain joins TRBV20-1 to TRBJ1-2, with TRBD1 as a possible D gene (5 bases). CDR1 DFQATT and CDR2 SNEGSKA come from the germline V gene (reference sequence). With 3 bases removed from V and 0 bases from J, the gap between germline ends came to 11 bases. The CDR3 spans 14 residues. CDR3 in DNA: TGCAGTGCTAGTCCCCCGGACACTAACTATGGCTACACCTTC. It specifies CSASPPDTNYGYTF.

This clonotype was picked up one time. The chain links TRBV7-9 to TRBJ1-2; no reliable D call. The ends were cut back, 5 bases at V and 7 bases at J, with 14 bases in the middle. The CDR3 extends over 13 amino acids. CDR1 is SEHNR, CDR2 FQNEAQ, per germline (reference sequence). The CDR3 nucleotides are TGTGCCAGCAGCCCCGCTGCCTCTAGTGGCTACACCTTC. This translates into CASSPAASSGYTF. The full variable domain, rest sourced from reference TRBV7-9 and TRBJ1-2, is DTGVSQNPRHKITKRGQNVTFRCDPISEHNRLYWYRQTLGQGPEFLTYFQNEAQLEKSRLLSDRFSAERPKGSFSTLEIQRTEQGDSAMYLCASSPAASSGYTFGSGTRLTVV.

This chain uses TRBV12-3 or TRBV12-4 with TRBJ2-7; 9 bases line up with TRBD1. Trimming cost V 8 bases and J 2 bases; bases outside gene matches: 4. The CDR3 covers 13 residues. CDR3 region: CASATGGTYEQYF. The CDR3, as DNA: TGTGCCAGCGCGACAGGGGGTACCTACGAGCAGTACTTC.

The CDR3 nucleotides are TGTGCCAGCAGTGAGGACACAGGGTCTATTCGTGGCTACACCTTC. This gives the protein CASSEDTGSIRGYTF. V gene TRBV6-1 combines with J gene TRBJ1-2; a possible D gene is TRBD1 (6 bases). Germline V gene sequence: CDR1 MNHNS, CDR2 SASEGT. The V end lost 3 bases, the J end lost 7 bases, and 18 bases lay between the germline ends. The CDR3 length is 15 residues.

This clonotype has more than one count but fewer than ten. The rearrangement uses TRBV7-9 and TRBJ2-7; no definite D call. Per germline, CDR1 SEHNR and CDR2 FQNEAQ (reference sequence). Deletions cut 0 bases from V and 0 bases from J, with 15 bases between. This CDR3 contains 17 residues. CDR3 nucleotide sequence: TGTGCCAGCAGCTTAGCGCCTACCGGAAAACCCTCCTACGAGCAGTACTTC. It translates to CASSLAPTGKPSYEQYF.

This clonotype appeared a few times. The chain combines TRBV4-3 with TRBJ2-7, with 8 bases fitting TRBD2. CDR3 length: 14 residues. Trimming cost V 1 base and J 2 bases; bases outside gene matches: 1. From germline, CDR1 is LGHNA and CDR2 YSLEER. The CDR3 coding sequence is TGCGCCAGCAGCCAAGCGGGAGGGGCCTACGAGCAGTACTTC. This sequence encodes CASSQAGGAYEQYF.

The V call is TRBV3-1, the J call TRBJ2-7; TRBD2 matches 10 bases. Germline loops: CDR1 LGHDT, CDR2 YNNKEL (reference sequence). The V and J ends lost 1 base and 2 bases, in that order; junction bases with no gene match: 8. CDR3 length: 17 residues. CDR3 sequence (DNA): TGTGCCAGCAGCCAAGGGGCTGCTAGCGGGAGCCCCTACGAGCAGTACTTC. Translated: CASSQGAASGSPYEQYF.

This rearrangement joins TRBV6-5 to TRBJ2-5, with a weak D call TRBD1 (5 bases). CDR3 length: 15 residues. From germline, CDR1 is MNHEY and CDR2 SVGAGI. Trimming left V 6 bases short and J 1 base short, with 15 bases between. CDR3 coding DNA: TGTGCCAGCAGGACAGTAGACGTATCCCAAGAGACCCAGTACTTC. Its protein is CASRTVDVSQETQYF.

V usage is TRBV20-1 and J usage is TRBJ2-1; D is perhaps TRBD2 (5 bases). This CDR3 region has 14 residues. With 6 bases removed from V and 5 bases from J, the gap between germline ends came to 17 bases. CDR1 and CDR2 from the germline V gene are DFQATT and SNEGSKA (reference sequence). The CDR3: CSALRWTGDNEQFF. The CDR3 bases are TGCAGTGCCCTCAGGTGGACCGGGGACAATGAGCAGTTCTTC.

Concerning this clonotype: Since the CDR3 does not end with the conserved phenylalanine or tryptophan, this likely comes from a read error. The J gene is TRBJ2-1, the V gene TRBV24-1, with TRBD2 matching 9 bases. Germline V gene data show CDR1 as KGHDR and CDR2 as SFDVKD. The V segment lost 4 bases and the J segment 5 bases; nucleotides outside the gene matches: 2. This CDR3 comprises 14 residues. In DNA, the CDR3 is TGTGCCACCAGTGAGGGACTAGCCGACAATGAGCAGTTCTGC. Its translation: CATSEGLADNEQFC.

The V gene is TRBV29-1, the J gene TRBJ2-7; D perhaps matches TRBD1 (6 bases). In germline, CDR1 is SQVTM, CDR2 ANQGSEA. This CDR3 has 14 residues. V lost 7 bases to trimming and J lost 4 bases, with 20 bases between them. CDR3 region: CSAINTGNSYEQYF. The CDR3 coding sequence is TGCAGCGCGATAAATACAGGGAATTCTTACGAGCAGTACTTC.

CDR3 in amino acids: CASSPTSGGVSYEQYF. The CDR3 bases are TGTGCCAGCAGCCCGACTAGCGGGGGGGTCTCCTACGAGCAGTACTTC. The V and J genes are TRBV7-2 and TRBJ2-7, with TRBD2 matching over 14 bases. The CDR3 consists of 16 residues. After removal of 5 bases from V and 0 bases from J, the junction contained 3 bases not matched to a gene. The germline gives CDR1 SGHTA, CDR2 FQGNSA.

The CDR3 region is CASSPLQGLTEAFF. The CDR3 DNA is TGCGCCAGCAGCCCTCTACAGGGTCTCACTGAAGCTTTCTTT. The chain has TRBV4-1 and TRBJ1-1, with D possibly matching TRBD1 (6 bases). V gave up 4 bases and J gave up 4 bases, with 13 bases separating them. The CDR3 is 14 amino acids. Germline V gene data show CDR1 as MGHRA and CDR2 as YSYEKL.

This clonotype came up a few times. The rearrangement joins TRBV6-1 to TRBJ1-2; D not certain. V was cut by 1 base and J by 5 bases, with 8 bases left in between. Germline V gene sequence: CDR1 MNHNS, CDR2 SASEGT. CDR3 length equals 13 residues. The CDR3 sequence: CASSEVGAYGYTF. The CDR3 DNA reads TGTGCCAGCAGTGAAGTCGGCGCGTATGGCTACACCTTC.

This clonotype was picked up a small number of times. This sequence joins TRBV9 and TRBJ2-1; 8 bases are a match to TRBD2. This CDR3 is 15 amino acids long. The germline CDR1 and CDR2 sequences are SGDLS and YYNGEE. The V segment lost 1 base and the J segment 4 bases; nucleotides outside the gene matches: 4. The CDR3 coding sequence is TGTGCCAGCAGCGTAACCCCTAGCGGGTACAATGAGCAGTTCTTC. The encoded protein is CASSVTPSGYNEQFF.

This clonotype was seen only a few times. V gene TRBV10-3 combines with J gene TRBJ2-1; tentatively, D is TRBD1 (5 bases). V was cut by 11 bases and J by 0 bases, with 14 bases left in between. This CDR3 comprises 14 residues. Germline assignment: CDR1 ENHRY and CDR2 SYGVKD. Written as DNA, the CDR3 is TGTGCCGTCCACCAGGGCAGCTCCTACAATGAGCAGTTCTTC. This sequence encodes CAVHQGSSYNEQFF.

This clonotype showed up just a few times. The chain employs TRBV7-3 and TRBJ2-3, with D tentatively TRBD2 (5 bases). Trimming pared 1 base from V and 3 bases from J, leaving 8 bases between. CDR1 and CDR2 from the germline V gene are SGHTA and FQGTGA. This CDR3 contains 14 residues. Written as DNA, the CDR3 is TGTGCCAGCAGCTTAATTGGAGGAACAGATACGCAGTATTTT. Residues: CASSLIGGTDTQYF.

The chain uses TRBV12-3 or TRBV12-4 and TRBJ2-7; 11 bases are a match to TRBD1. V shed 5 bases, J shed 5 bases, and the junction held 5 bases outside the gene matches. This CDR3 region has 14 residues. This CDR3 is CASSVDRGLDEQYF. Here the CDR3 DNA reads TGTGCCAGCAGTGTGGACAGGGGGCTCGACGAGCAGTACTTC.

In regard to this clonotype: With a much larger clone just one base away, this may be a read error. The chain combines TRBV20-1 with TRBJ2-4, with 8 bases identical to TRBD1. The J call may be wrong; the DNA end is better matched by TRBJ2-5. Germline CDR1 reads DFQATT; CDR2 reads SNEGSKA (reference sequence). The CDR3 length is 13 residues. CDR3 in amino acids: CSAAGQVQETQYF. In DNA, the CDR3 is TGCAGTGCTGCGGGACAGGTTCAAGAGACCCAGTACTTC.

This chain joins TRBV9 and TRBJ2-3, with TRBD2 identical over 7 bases. Losses at the gene ends were 3 bases for V and 4 bases for J; bases not matched to a gene: 14. The CDR3 length is 17 residues. Germline assignment: CDR1 SGDLS and CDR2 YYNGEE. CDR3 region: CASSEGASGIGADTQYF. CDR3 bases: TGTGCCAGCAGCGAAGGTGCTAGCGGAATTGGGGCAGATACGCAGTATTTT. Combining the CDR3 with reference TRBV9 and TRBJ2-3 gives the whole variable domain DSGVTQTPKHLITATGQRVTLRCSPRSGDLSVYWYQQSLDQGLQFLIQYYNGEERAKGNILERFSAQQFPDLHSELNLSSLELGDSALYFCASSEGASGIGADTQYFGPGTRLTVL.

The rearrangement links TRBV11-2 to TRBJ2-3; 8 bases line up with TRBD2. Germline CDR1 is SGHAT and CDR2 is FQNNGV. The CDR3 is made up of 15 amino acids. J gave up 6 bases and V 4 bases, and 9 bases lay outside the gene matches. Written as DNA, the CDR3 is TGTGCCAGCAGCTCGAGGGTTAGCGGGATTGATACGCAGTATTTT. This translates into CASSSRVSGIDTQYF. The full variable domain, with the rest looked up from reference TRBV11-2 and TRBJ2-3, is EAGVAQSPRYKIIEKRQSVAFWCNPISGHATLYWYQQILGQGPKLLIQFQNNGVVDDSQLPKDRFSAERLKGVDSTLKIQPAKLEDSAVYLCASSSRVSGIDTQYFGPGTRLTVL.

This clonotype was picked up a small number of times. The V gene is TRBV20-1, the J gene TRBJ2-5; possibly TRBD1 or TRBD2 for D (5 bases each). Germline lookup yields CDR1 DFQATT and CDR2 SNEGSKA (reference sequence). The CDR3 runs 14 residues. Trimming left V 8 bases short and J 5 bases short, with 21 bases between. The CDR3 protein is CSFNIGTDGETQYF. Written as DNA, the CDR3 is TGCAGTTTTAACATCGGGACCGACGGGGAGACCCAGTACTTC.

This clonotype was picked up a small number of times. The genes are TRBV12-3 or TRBV12-4 and TRBJ2-5; D may be TRBD1 (5 bases). The CDR3 contains 14 residues. Trimming took off 5 bases at V and 6 bases at J, with 16 bases between the two ends. The CDR3 loop is CASSDSAQVQTQYF. For the CDR3, the DNA is TGTGCCAGCAGTGACAGTGCCCAAGTGCAGACCCAGTACTTC.

In this sample, this clonotype turned up a few times. The V call is TRBV4-1, the J call TRBJ2-7, with a possible D match to TRBD1 (6 bases). Germline V gene lookup returns CDR1 MGHRA and CDR2 YSYEKL. The CDR3 has 17 amino acids. Trimming removed 3 bases at V and 3 bases at J, with 21 bases between. The CDR3 DNA sequence: TGCGCCAGCAGCCAGGGTTGGGGGACCCAGGGGAACTACGAGCAGTACTTC. Encoded protein: CASSQGWGTQGNYEQYF.

The rearrangement uses TRBV7-2 and TRBJ2-5, with 12 bases aligning to TRBD1. The J call may be wrong; the DNA end is better matched by TRBJ2-7. The CDR3 is 17 residues long. Germline V gene lookup returns CDR1 SGHTA and CDR2 FQGNSA. CDR3: CASSLGPLGQGAYEQYF. CDR3 sequence (DNA): TGTGCCAGCAGCTTAGGGCCCTTGGGACAGGGGGCTTACGAGCAGTACTTC.

This chain joins TRBV29-1 and TRBJ2-1; 13 bases align to TRBD2. The CDR3 runs 12 residues. Germline V lookup: CDR1 SQVTM, CDR2 ANQGSEA. The V segment lost 4 bases and the J segment 15 bases; nucleotides outside the gene matches: 6. CDR3: CSVGTSGRIPFF. CDR3 sequence (DNA): TGCAGCGTTGGGACTAGCGGGAGAATCCCGTTCTTC.